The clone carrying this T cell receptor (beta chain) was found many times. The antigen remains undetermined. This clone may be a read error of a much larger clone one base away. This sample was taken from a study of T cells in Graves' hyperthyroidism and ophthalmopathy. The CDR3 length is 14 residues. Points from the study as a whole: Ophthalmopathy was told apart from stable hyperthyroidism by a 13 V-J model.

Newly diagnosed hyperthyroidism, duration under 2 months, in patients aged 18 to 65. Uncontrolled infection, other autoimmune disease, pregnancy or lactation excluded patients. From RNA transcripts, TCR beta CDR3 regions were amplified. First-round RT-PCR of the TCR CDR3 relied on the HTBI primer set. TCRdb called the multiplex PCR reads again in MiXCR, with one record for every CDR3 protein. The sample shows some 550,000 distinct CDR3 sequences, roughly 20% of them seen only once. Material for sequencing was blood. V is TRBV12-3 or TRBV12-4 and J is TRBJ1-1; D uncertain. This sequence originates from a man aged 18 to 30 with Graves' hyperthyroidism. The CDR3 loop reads CASSGLWRSTEACF. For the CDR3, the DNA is TGTGCCAGCAGTGGATTATGGAGGAGCACTGAAGCTTGCTTT.